A selection of T cell receptor beta chains follows, all from one sample in a study of T cell repertoires in aging, cancer and after chemotherapy. TCRdb analysed the multiplex PCR reads with MiXCR anew, one entry per CDR3 protein. This table has fewer than 3,500 distinct CDR3 sequences, 20% to 25% appearing once. The sample consisted of blood. The receptors originated from a human donor with a solid tumor. Both conserved end residues are part of each CDR3. D genes are given only for firm matches. Clone size is shown for a subset of rows, as once, few, many or a class of expanded clone.

V: TRBV4-3; size: .; D: .; J: TRBJ2-3; DNA: TGTGCCAGCAGCGCCGGACCCACAGATACGCAGTATTTT; CDR3: CASSAGPTDTQYF
V: TRBV7-3; size: .; D: .; J: TRBJ2-3; DNA: TGTGCCAGCAGCGGTACCGGCCGAGGTACGCAGTATTTT; CDR3: CASSGTGRGTQYF
V: TRBV12-3/TRBV12-4; size: .; D: TRBD2; J: TRBJ2-1; DNA: TGTGCCAGCAGTTTGGGCGGACTAGCGGGAGATTCGCAGTTCTTC; CDR3: CASSLGGLAGDSQFF
V: TRBV6-5; size: medium-sized; D: .; J: TRBJ1-2; DNA: TGTGCCAGCTCACCAGCCGTCCGCTATGGCTACACCTTC; CDR3: CASSPAVRYGYTF
V: TRBV5-6; size: few; D: .; J: TRBJ1-3; DNA: TGCGCCAGCAGCTTAGGGCCTCACTCTGGAAACACCATATATTTT; CDR3: CASSLGPHSGNTIYF
V: TRBV19; size: .; D: .; J: TRBJ1-2; DNA: TGTGCCAGTAGTCCACAGGTGGACTATGGCTACACCTTC; CDR3: CASSPQVDYGYTF
V: TRBV27; size: medium-sized; D: .; J: TRBJ2-7; DNA: TGTGCCAGCAGCCTTAAGTTTGCCCTCTCCTACGAGCAGTACTTC; CDR3: CASSLKFALSYEQYF
V: TRBV29-1; size: medium-sized; D: .; J: TRBJ2-7; DNA: TGCAGCGTTGAAGACGGAGGGGGTCCCTACGAGCAGTACTTC; CDR3: CSVEDGGGPYEQYF
V: TRBV19; size: .; D: .; J: TRBJ2-5; DNA: TGTGCCAGTAGTATAGGAGGGGGATTAATGGTAGCCCGTTGGTACCAAGAGACCCAGTACTTC; CDR3: CASSIGGGLMVARWYQETQYF
V: TRBV19; size: medium-sized; D: TRBD1; J: TRBJ2-7; DNA: TGTGCCAGTAGTACCGGGACAGTTTTTTACTTC; CDR3: CASSTGTVFYF
V: TRBV6-2/TRBV6-3; size: medium-sized; D: TRBD2; J: TRBJ2-1; DNA: TGTGCCAGCAGTTACCTAGCGGGGGGAAGAAATGAGCAGTTCTTC; CDR3: CASSYLAGGRNEQFF
V: TRBV19; size: medium-sized; D: TRBD1; J: TRBJ2-6; DNA: TGTGCCAGTAGTATACTGGGACAGGTCCGCTCTGGGGCCAACGTCCTGACTTTC; CDR3: CASSILGQVRSGANVLTF
V: TRBV12-3/TRBV12-4; size: medium-sized; D: TRBD2; J: TRBJ2-1; DNA: TGTGCCAGCAGACCCCCGGGACTAGCGGGAGGCAATGAGCAGTTCTTC; CDR3: CASRPPGLAGGNEQFF
V: TRBV12-3/TRBV12-4; size: medium-sized; D: .; J: TRBJ2-3; DNA: TGTGCCAGCAGTCCTAGCCGGGATTCACTTGTTCATTTT; CDR3: CASSPSRDSLVHF
V: TRBV27; size: .; D: .; J: TRBJ1-6; DNA: TGTGCCAGCAGTTTGTCTGGGACGAGGTCACCCCTCCACTTT; CDR3: CASSLSGTRSPLHF
V: TRBV19; size: medium-sized; D: .; J: TRBJ1-4; DNA: TGTGCCAGTAGTATTGCGCAGGGATCTAATGAAAAACTGTTTTTT; CDR3: CASSIAQGSNEKLFF
V: TRBV20-1; size: .; D: .; J: TRBJ1-4; DNA: TGCAGTGCTACCCTGGACAGTGCAACTAATGAAAAACTGTTTTTT; CDR3: CSATLDSATNEKLFF
V: TRBV6-1; size: few; D: TRBD1; J: TRBJ2-1; DNA: TGTGCCAGCATTGGGACAGGTCTGGATGAGCAGTTCTTC; CDR3: CASIGTGLDEQFF
V: TRBV5-5; size: .; D: .; J: TRBJ1-1; DNA: TGTGCCAGCAGCTTCGTGGGTGAAGCTTTCTTT; CDR3: CASSFVGEAFF
V: TRBV18; size: .; D: .; J: TRBJ1-1; DNA: TGTGCCAGCTCATCCCCGGGGGGGGTTGACACTGAAGCTTTCTTT; CDR3: CASSSPGGVDTEAFF
V: TRBV12-3/TRBV12-4; size: medium-sized; D: .; J: TRBJ2-3; DNA: TGTGCCAGCAGTACCCACGGGGGTTCAGATACGCAGTATTTT; CDR3: CASSTHGGSDTQYF
V: TRBV20-1; size: .; D: .; J: TRBJ1-2; DNA: TGCAGTGCTCCCCCTCAGTATAGGTATGGCTACACCTTC; CDR3: CSAPPQYRYGYTF
V: TRBV4-3; size: .; D: TRBD2; J: TRBJ2-7; DNA: TGCGCCAGCAGCCAAGGGCTAGCGGTTCCTTCCTACGAGCAGTACTTC; CDR3: CASSQGLAVPSYEQYF
V: TRBV6-5; size: few; D: TRBD1; J: TRBJ1-1; DNA: TGTGCCAGCAGTACCCGGACAGGGGTTATGAACACTGAAGCTTTCTTT; CDR3: CASSTRTGVMNTEAFF
V: TRBV5-4; size: few; D: TRBD2; J: TRBJ2-7; DNA: TGTGCCAGCAGCTTGTGGGGACTAGCGGGAGCCAGCTACGAGCAGTACTTC; CDR3: CASSLWGLAGASYEQYF
V: TRBV19; size: medium-sized; D: .; J: TRBJ2-1; DNA: TGTGCCAGTAAAAGTGGGAGCTCCTACAATGAGCAGTTCTTC; CDR3: CASKSGSSYNEQFF
V: TRBV6-2/TRBV6-3; size: few; D: .; J: TRBJ1-1; DNA: TGTGCCAGCAGTGAATTACAGGGCTTCGGCACTGAAGCTTTCTTT; CDR3: CASSELQGFGTEAFF
V: TRBV19; size: once; D: .; J: TRBJ2-3; DNA: TGTGCCAGTCAGAGGAATTTGGGAAGCACAGGTACGCAGTATTTT; CDR3: CASQRNLGSTGTQYF
V: TRBV5-1; size: .; D: TRBD2; J: TRBJ2-7; DNA: TGCGCCAGCAGCTTGGTAGCTAGCGGGAGTAACGAGCAGTACTTC; CDR3: CASSLVASGSNEQYF
V: TRBV12-3/TRBV12-4; size: .; D: .; J: TRBJ2-4; DNA: TGTGCCAGCACCGACACGGTATTAGCCAAAAACATTCAGTACTTC; CDR3: CASTDTVLAKNIQYF
V: TRBV18; size: few; D: TRBD2; J: TRBJ2-2; DNA: TGTGCCAGCTCACCACTAGCGGGGCCCCCGAACACCGGGGAGCTGTTTTTT; CDR3: CASSPLAGPPNTGELFF
V: TRBV6-6; size: .; D: TRBD1; J: TRBJ2-7; DNA: TGTGCCACCACCCCCGGGCAGGGGGTCAACGAGCAGTACTTC; CDR3: CATTPGQGVNEQYF
V: TRBV18; size: .; D: TRBD1; J: TRBJ1-5; DNA: TGTGCCAGCTCACTAGGGACAGGGAATAGCAATCAGCCCCAGCATTTT; CDR3: CASSLGTGNSNQPQHF
V: TRBV18; size: medium-sized; D: TRBD2; J: TRBJ2-2; DNA: TGTGCCAGCTCACTAGGACTAGCGGGAACGAACACCGGGGAGCTGTTTTTT; CDR3: CASSLGLAGTNTGELFF
V: TRBV29-1; size: few; D: TRBD1; J: TRBJ2-2; DNA: TGCAGCGTTGGACAGGGGGGATCCGGGGAGCTGTTTTTT; CDR3: CSVGQGGSGELFF
V: TRBV2; size: .; D: .; J: TRBJ2-2; DNA: TGTGCCAGCAGTGAGGATGCTAACCCCGGGGAGCTGTTTTTT; CDR3: CASSEDANPGELFF
V: TRBV5-4; size: once; D: TRBD1; J: TRBJ1-5; DNA: TGTGCCAGCAGCTCCGGGACAGGGCCCAATCAGCCCCAGCATTTT; CDR3: CASSSGTGPNQPQHF
V: TRBV7-9; size: .; D: .; J: TRBJ2-1; DNA: TGTGCCAGCAGCTTAGTGGGGATGGGCCCTGAGCAGTTCTTC; CDR3: CASSLVGMGPEQFF
V: TRBV19; size: few; D: TRBD2; J: TRBJ2-1; DNA: TGTGCCACGGCGGCTCTAGCGGGGGGCCTCAATGAGCAGTTCTTC; CDR3: CATAALAGGLNEQFF
V: TRBV6-5; size: medium-sized; D: .; J: TRBJ2-7; DNA: TGTGCCAGCAGTTACGGTCGTAAGCCCTACGAGCAGTACTTC; CDR3: CASSYGRKPYEQYF
V: TRBV11-3; size: .; D: .; J: TRBJ2-1; DNA: TGTGCCAGCAGCTTAAACCTAGGGAACAATGAGCAGTTCTTC; CDR3: CASSLNLGNNEQFF
V: TRBV19; size: medium-sized; D: .; J: TRBJ2-3; DNA: TGTGCCAGTAGCTCCCCTTCCGGGTCGGATACGCAGTATTTT; CDR3: CASSSPSGSDTQYF
V: TRBV20-1; size: few; D: .; J: TRBJ1-5; DNA: TGCAGTGCGCACGGGACGGGGGATAATCAGCCCCAGCATTTT; CDR3: CSAHGTGDNQPQHF
V: TRBV6-1; size: .; D: .; J: TRBJ2-1; DNA: TGTGCCAGCAGTGAAAGGGGTTGGAATGAGCAGTTCTTC; CDR3: CASSERGWNEQFF
V: TRBV4-2; size: few; D: TRBD2; J: TRBJ2-3; DNA: TGTGCCAGCAGCCCGACTAGCGGGAGATACACAGATACGCAGTATTTT; CDR3: CASSPTSGRYTDTQYF
V: TRBV20-1; size: few; D: .; J: TRBJ2-1; DNA: TGCGCTCTTCTAGCGCGCAGCTCCTACAATGAGCAGTTCTTC; CDR3: CALLARSSYNEQFF
V: TRBV19; size: medium-sized; D: .; J: TRBJ2-3; DNA: TGTGCCAGTAGTACACGCCTATCTGGGACAGATACGCAGTATTTT; CDR3: CASSTRLSGTDTQYF
V: TRBV19; size: medium-sized; D: .; J: TRBJ1-2; DNA: TGTGCCAGTAGTGAAGGACCGGGGGGAACAGGCTACACCTTC; CDR3: CASSEGPGGTGYTF
V: TRBV5-1; size: few; D: .; J: TRBJ2-5; DNA: TGCGCCAGCAGCCCGCTCTTGGAGCCGGAAGAGACCCAGTACTTC; CDR3: CASSPLLEPEETQYF
V: TRBV29-1; size: large; D: .; J: TRBJ2-7; DNA: TGCAGCGTTGTACAGCACGAGCAGTACTTC; CDR3: CSVVQHEQYF
V: TRBV5-1; size: .; D: .; J: TRBJ1-5; DNA: TGCGCCAGCAGCTTGGACGGAATCAATCAGCCCCAGCATTTT; CDR3: CASSLDGINQPQHF
V: TRBV4-2; size: .; D: TRBD2; J: TRBJ2-5; DNA: TGTGCCAGCAGCCAAGAGGGCGGGAGGGGAGAGACCCAGTACTTC; CDR3: CASSQEGGRGETQYF
V: TRBV10-3; size: few; D: .; J: TRBJ2-7; DNA: TGTGCCACCCGCCCGAGGGCATCCTACGAGCAGTACTTC; CDR3: CATRPRASYEQYF